Described below is a single T cell receptor (beta chain) sequence and its context. Antigen specificity is unknown. This record belongs to a study of immune evolution from preneoplasia to lung adenocarcinoma. Study overall: HLA loss of heterozygosity: 6% to 7.5% AIS, roughly 15% MIA, around 35% ADC, none AAH.

The assay was immunoSEQ multiplex PCR, and TCRdb's table has in-frame clones only and misses some. The sample has roughly 5,000 clones; 83% are singletons. The CDR3 totals 15 residues. CDR1 is SGDLS, CDR2 YYNGEE, per germline. V trimming: 10 bases; J trimming: 2 bases; junction bases outside the gene matches: 12. Notes on the study in general: Later-stage lesions appeared to have more T cells, more diversity, less clonality.

The TCR was taken from a person aged 60-79 years with lung adenocarcinoma. Sequencing was done on a sample of FFPE minimally invasive lung adenocarcinoma tissue. The rearrangement uses TRBV9 and TRBJ2-1, with 7 bases lining up with TRBD2. This CDR3 is CASQTGGDPYNEQFF. The CDR3 DNA reads as TGTGCCTCTCAGACGGGGGGAGACCCCTACAATGAGCAGTTCTTC.